One and the same sample provided the 30 T cell receptor beta chains below, sequenced in a study of radiation and T cells in renal cell carcinoma. Indicated time point: blood 4 weeks post-SBRT, at nephrectomy. Regarding treatment: 15 Gy SBRT to primary tumor, nephrectomy 4 weeks later. Measured with immunoSEQ multiplex PCR; TCRdb has only the in-frame clones, and not every one. The sample consists of just under 150,000 clones, 80% to 90% of them appearing once. The sample consisted of blood, taken from a patient whose treatment included radiotherapy and nephrectomy. The receptor set was obtained from a woman aged 50 to 65 with renal cell carcinoma.

The CDR3 DNA reads as TGTGCCAGCTCTAAGGACACTGCCGCTGAAGCTTTCTTT. Amino acids: CASSKDTAAEAFF. This chain uses TRBV18 with TRBJ1-1, with D tentatively TRBD1 (5 bases). The CDR3 is 13 amino acids. Trimming pared 6 bases from V and 6 bases from J, leaving 14 bases between. Germline CDR1 is KGHSH and CDR2 is LQKENI.

The J gene is TRBJ1-1, the V gene TRBV6-1; TRBD1 matches at 7 bases. After removal of 6 bases from V and 5 bases from J, the junction contained 0 bases not matched to a gene. Germline V gene lookup returns CDR1 MNHNS and CDR2 SASEGT. The CDR3 has 11 amino acids. CDR3: CASRTGTEAFF. Here the CDR3 DNA reads TGTGCCAGCAGGACAGGGACTGAAGCTTTCTTT.

This CDR3 is CASSGHEAGNTIYF. The DNA of the CDR3 is TGTGCCAGCAGCGGGCATGAGGCTGGAAACACCATATATTTT. The rearrangement uses TRBV6-5 and TRBJ1-3; D gene uncertain. Trimming pared 6 bases from V and 2 bases from J, leaving 11 bases between. Germline V CDR1 and CDR2: MNHEY, SVGAGI. The CDR3 runs to 14 residues.

This chain links TRBV5-1 with TRBJ1-4; 7 bases align to TRBD1. This CDR3 region has 14 residues. V lost 0 bases, J lost 7 bases, and 3 bases stayed unmatched. Germline V CDR1 and CDR2: SGHRS, YFSETQ. The CDR3 region has the DNA TGCGCCAGCAGCTTGGGCAGGGGGACTGAAAAACTGTTTTTT. Protein: CASSLGRGTEKLFF.

This clone was observed a handful of times. The chain uses TRBV27 and TRBJ2-3; 13 bases fit TRBD2. The J segment lost 5 bases and the V segment lost 5 bases, leaving 7 bases of the junction unmatched. This CDR3 has 16 amino acids. Germline CDR1 MNHEY, CDR2 SMNVEV (reference sequence). The CDR3 here is CASSLLAGGQGDTQYF. In DNA, the CDR3 is TGTGCCAGCAGTCTACTAGCGGGGGGGCAGGGAGATACGCAGTATTTT.

V is TRBV9 and J is TRBJ2-2, with 9 bases that match TRBD2. The CDR3 extends over 15 amino acids. Losses at the gene ends were 5 bases for V and 1 base for J; bases not matched to a gene: 3. Per the germline V gene, CDR1 is SGDLS and CDR2 is YYNGEE. CDR3 sequence reads: CASRSGGLNTGELFF. In DNA form, the CDR3 reads TGTGCCAGCAGGAGCGGGGGGCTGAACACCGGGGAGCTGTTTTTT.

There are a few counts of this clone. The rearrangement joins TRBV29-1 to TRBJ1-2; D may be TRBD1 (5 bases). The length of the CDR3 is 13 residues. In germline, CDR1 is SQVTM, CDR2 ANQGSEA. V was shortened by 2 bases and J by 1 base, with 8 bases between the two germline ends. The CDR3 reads CSVEHGGNYGYTF. CDR3 DNA: TGCAGCGTTGAACATGGGGGTAACTATGGCTACACCTTC.

The sample holds one count of this clone. The chain recombines TRBV15 with TRBJ1-1, with a possible D match to TRBD1 (5 bases). The CDR3 spans 13 residues. Trimming cost V 0 bases and J 11 bases, with 13 bases left between them. Germline V gives CDR1 LNHNV, CDR2 YYDKDF (reference sequence). As DNA, the CDR3 is TGTGCCACCAGCAGAGATCAGGGAGGTAGCGCTTTCTTT. Amino acids: CATSRDQGGSAFF.

The chain links TRBV18 to TRBJ1-2; the D is unclear. Germline CDR1 is KGHSH and CDR2 is LQKENI. The CDR3 totals 13 residues. The ends were cut back, 0 bases at V and 8 bases at J, with 10 bases in the middle. CDR3 in amino acids: CASSPPGAGGYTF. The CDR3 DNA reads as TGTGCCAGCTCACCACCAGGCGCCGGGGGCTACACCTTC.

The rearrangement uses TRBV7-9 and TRBJ1-6; the D is unclear. Germline CDR1 is SEHNR and CDR2 is FQNEAQ (reference sequence). V was pared by 2 bases and J by 9 bases, with 11 bases between. The CDR3 length is 14 residues. DNA of the CDR3: TGTGCCAGCAGCTTATCATCAGAAGGTTCACCCCTCCACTTT. This encodes CASSLSSEGSPLHF. Full variable domain (remainder filled in from reference TRBV7-9 and TRBJ1-6): DTGVSQNPRHKITKRGQNVTFRCDPISEHNRLYWYRQTLGQGPEFLTYFQNEAQLEKSRLLSDRFSAERPKGSFSTLEIQRTEQGDSAMYLCASSLSSEGSPLHFGNGTRLTVT.

V usage is TRBV2 and J usage is TRBJ1-2; D is uncertain. Trimming removed 4 bases from V and 4 bases from J, with 10 bases in between. CDR1 is SNHLY, CDR2 FYNNEI, per germline. The CDR3 is made up of 13 amino acids. The CDR3 coding sequence is TGTGCCAGCAGTGGGCAGCAGATCTATGGCTACACCTTC. This translates into CASSGQQIYGYTF.

This rearrangement joins TRBV18 to TRBJ1-5; D call uncertain. The CDR3 extends over 13 amino acids. Trimming took off 3 bases at V and 3 bases at J, with 6 bases between the two ends. The germline V gene encodes CDR1 KGHSH and CDR2 LQKENI. The CDR3 loop is CASSPQFNQPQHF. Written as DNA, the CDR3 is TGTGCCAGCTCACCTCAGTTCAATCAGCCCCAGCATTTT.

The J gene is TRBJ2-5, the V gene TRBV19; the D call may be TRBD1 or TRBD2 (6 bases each). V was pared by 4 bases and J by 9 bases, with 21 bases between. The CDR3 loop spans 15 amino acids. Germline values: CDR1 LNHDA, CDR2 SQIVND (reference sequence). CDR3 DNA sequence: TGTGCCAGTAGTACAATCGAAGGGGGAGGCGGGGCCCAGTACTTC. It codes for CASSTIEGGGGAQYF.

The chain uses TRBV19 and TRBJ1-4; no definite D call. Germline V lookup: CDR1 LNHDA, CDR2 SQIVND (reference sequence). The CDR3 loop spans 13 amino acids. V gave up 7 bases and J gave up 8 bases, with 14 bases separating them. The CDR3 DNA reads as TGTGCCAGTACCTTCCTTCCTAGGGAAAAACTGTTTTTT. Amino acid sequence: CASTFLPREKLFF.

The chain has TRBV9 and TRBJ2-1, with D maybe TRBD1 (6 bases). V was clipped by 0 bases and J by 5 bases, with 24 bases between them. Per the germline V gene, CDR1 is SGDLS and CDR2 is YYNGEE. There are 19 residues in the CDR3. The CDR3 protein is CASSVASFRGTLANNEQFF. In DNA, the CDR3 is TGTGCCAGCAGCGTAGCTAGCTTCAGGGGCACCCTCGCTAACAATGAGCAGTTCTTC. Drawing the rest from reference TRBV9 and TRBJ2-1, the complete variable domain is DSGVTQTPKHLITATGQRVTLRCSPRSGDLSVYWYQQSLDQGLQFLIQYYNGEERAKGNILERFSAQQFPDLHSELNLSSLELGDSALYFCASSVASFRGTLANNEQFFGPGTRLTVL.

CDR3 sequence reads: CASSILTIENTEAFF. CDR3 coding DNA: TGTGCCAGTAGTATCCTAACGATAGAGAACACTGAAGCTTTCTTT. The rearrangement joins TRBV19 to TRBJ1-1; D remains ambiguous. The CDR3 is made up of 15 amino acids. Deletions cut 3 bases from V and 1 base from J, with 12 bases between. CDR1 LNHDA and CDR2 SQIVND come from the germline V gene (reference sequence). Drawing the rest from reference TRBV19 and TRBJ1-1, the complete variable domain is DGGITQSPKYLFRKEGQNVTLSCEQNLNHDAMYWYRQDPGQGLRLIYYSQIVNDFQKGDIAEGYSVSREKKESFPLTVTSAQKNPTAFYLCASSILTIENTEAFFGQGTRLTVV.

A single count supports this clone. This rearrangement joins TRBV7-2 to TRBJ1-1; 8 bases match TRBD1. CDR1 and CDR2 from the germline V gene are SGHTA and FQGNSA. The junction had 7 bases not matched to a gene; V was cut back by 6 bases and J by 1 base. The CDR3 loop spans 15 amino acids. Here the CDR3 DNA reads TGTGCCAGCAGTTCTACGGGACAGGAGAACACTGAAGCTTTCTTT. Amino acids: CASSSTGQENTEAFF.

This clone is a singleton in its sample. The CDR3 region is CASSREGDYNNEQFF. CDR3 nucleotide sequence: TGTGCCAGCAGCCGAGAGGGGGACTACAACAATGAGCAGTTCTTC. The V gene is TRBV25-1, the J gene TRBJ2-1, with D possibly TRBD2 on 7 matching bases. The germline gives CDR1 MGHDK, CDR2 SYGVNS. The length of the CDR3 is 15 residues. The V and J ends lost 6 bases and 5 bases respectively, with 17 bases between them.

This clone was found a few times. The V and J genes are TRBV5-1 and TRBJ1-6; D remains unclear. Trimming took off 1 base at V and 7 bases at J, with 12 bases between the two ends. The CDR3 is 15 residues long. The germline gives CDR1 SGHRS, CDR2 YFSETQ. CDR3 coding DNA: TGCGCCAGCAGCTTGACAGATTCTGCCAATTCACCCCTCCACTTT. This codes for CASSLTDSANSPLHF.

The chain is built from TRBV19 and TRBJ2-5; unclear D gene. CDR1 and CDR2 (germline): LNHDA, SQIVND (reference sequence). This CDR3 is built from 14 residues. V was cut by 1 base and J by 2 bases, with 8 bases left in between. This CDR3 reads CASSIGGYQETQYF. The CDR3 bases are TGTGCCAGTAGTATAGGGGGTTATCAAGAGACCCAGTACTTC.

The chain couples TRBV30 to TRBJ2-7; D is ambiguous. The germline gives CDR1 GTSNPN, CDR2 SVGIG (reference sequence). The ends were cut back, 5 bases at V and 2 bases at J, with 16 bases in the middle. The CDR3 sequence is 14 residues long. CDR3 in amino acids: CAWALSGFTYEQYF. In nucleotides, the CDR3 is TGTGCCTGGGCGTTATCTGGATTTACCTACGAGCAGTACTTC.

The V gene is TRBV6-5, the J gene TRBJ2-3; 9 bases are a match to TRBD2. The CDR3 contains 16 residues. CDR1 is MNHEY, CDR2 SVGAGI, per germline. The J segment lost 0 bases and the V segment lost 2 bases, leaving 3 bases of the junction unmatched. The CDR3 loop reads CASSYLAGTSTDTQYF. The CDR3 nucleotides are TGTGCCAGCAGTTACCTAGCGGGGACTAGCACAGATACGCAGTATTTT.

This chain uses TRBV6-1 with TRBJ2-3, with TRBD2 as a possible D gene (5 bases). Germline V lookup: CDR1 MNHNS, CDR2 SASEGT. V lost 7 bases and J lost 5, with 13 bases in between. This CDR3 is built from 13 residues. CDR3 sequence (DNA): TGTGCCAGCAATAAAGCGGTCCAAGATACGCAGTATTTT. This sequence encodes CASNKAVQDTQYF.

The rearrangement links TRBV5-1 to TRBJ1-1; 11 bases line up with TRBD1. With 0 bases clipped from V and 5 bases from J, the junction kept 6 bases outside the gene matches. Germline CDR1 reads SGHRS; CDR2 reads YFSETQ. CDR3 length: 16 residues. The CDR3 reads CASSLAGTGGNTEAFF. CDR3 bases: TGCGCCAGCAGCTTGGCCGGGACAGGGGGAAATACTGAAGCTTTCTTT.

The chain links TRBV5-4 to TRBJ2-5, with TRBD1 identical over 9 bases. The trim removed 2 bases at V and 5 bases at J, leaving 4 bases unmatched. The CDR3 is 14 residues long. CDR1 is SGHNT, CDR2 YYREEE, per germline (reference sequence). The CDR3 spells CASSFTGGSETQYF. CDR3 DNA sequence: TGTGCCAGCAGCTTCACAGGGGGCTCGGAGACCCAGTACTTC.

V gene TRBV6-5 combines with J gene TRBJ1-1, with a possible D match to TRBD1 (5 bases). V lost 6 bases and J 1 base, leaving 15 bases between the germline ends. The CDR3 runs 15 residues. Germline values: CDR1 MNHEY, CDR2 SVGAGI. As DNA, the CDR3 is TGTGCCAGCAGCCTTCAGGGTTTTGGGAACACTGAAGCTTTCTTT. Encoded protein: CASSLQGFGNTEAFF.

The V call is TRBV5-5, the J call TRBJ1-4; D remains unclear. This CDR3 has 15 residues. Germline CDR1 is SGHKS and CDR2 is YYEKEE (reference sequence). The V and J ends lost 2 bases and 0 bases respectively, with 8 bases between them. The CDR3 nucleotides are TGTGCCAGCAGCTTTATAGGAGCAACTAATGAAAAACTGTTTTTT. This encodes CASSFIGATNEKLFF. Based on the CDR3 plus reference TRBV5-5 and TRBJ1-4, the full variable domain is DAGVTQSPTHLIKTRGQQVTLRCSPISGHKSVSWYQQVLGQGPQFIFQYYEKEERGRGNFPDRFSARQFPNYSSELNVNALLLGDSALYLCASSFIGATNEKLFFGSGTQLSVL.

The chain links TRBV6-1 to TRBJ2-2; 8 bases are a match to TRBD2. V lost 7 bases and J lost 0; bases outside the gene matches: 4. This CDR3 is built from 15 residues. Per germline, CDR1 MNHNS and CDR2 SASEGT. The CDR3 protein is CASTPGGSNTGELFF. CDR3 sequence (DNA): TGTGCCAGCACTCCGGGAGGGTCGAACACCGGGGAGCTGTTTTTT.

This clone was picked up a small number of times. CDR3: CASSVYTGELFF. CDR3 nucleotides: TGTGCCAGCAGTGTATACACCGGGGAGCTGTTTTTT. The V gene is TRBV9, the J gene TRBJ2-2, with D unclear. There are 12 residues in the CDR3. The V and J ends lost 5 bases and 3 bases respectively, with 5 bases between them. The V gene's germline CDR1 is SGDLS and CDR2 YYNGEE.

V is TRBV29-1 and J is TRBJ2-6; 7 positions agree with TRBD1. V lost 6 bases and J lost 0; bases outside the gene matches: 8. CDR1 and CDR2 from the germline V gene are SQVTM and ANQGSEA. There are 16 residues in the CDR3. The CDR3 region has the DNA TGCAGCGTGCCCCGGGCAGGGGGCTCTGGGGCCAACGTCCTGACTTTC. As protein: CSVPRAGGSGANVLTF.